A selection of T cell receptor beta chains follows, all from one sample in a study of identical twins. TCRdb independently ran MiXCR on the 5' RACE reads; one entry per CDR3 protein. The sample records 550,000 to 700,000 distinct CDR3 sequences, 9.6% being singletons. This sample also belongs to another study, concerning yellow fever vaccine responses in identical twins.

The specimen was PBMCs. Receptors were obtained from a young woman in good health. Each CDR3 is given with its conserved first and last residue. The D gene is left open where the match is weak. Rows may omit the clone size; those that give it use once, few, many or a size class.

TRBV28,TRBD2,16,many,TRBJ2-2,CASSNAGGGNTGELFF,TGTGCCAGCAGTAATGCGGGAGGGGGAAACACCGGGGAGCTGTTTTTT
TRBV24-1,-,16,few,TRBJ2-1,CATSATSRRSYNEQFF,TGTGCCACCAGTGCAACTAGCCGCCGCTCCTACAATGAGCAGTTCTTC
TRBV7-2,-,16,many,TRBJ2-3,CASSLAGRSSTDTQYF,TGTGCCAGCAGCTTAGCGGGAAGATCTAGCACAGATACGCAGTATTTT
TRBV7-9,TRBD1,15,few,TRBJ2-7,CASSMGQGKWHEQYF,TGTGCCAGCAGCATGGGACAGGGAAAGTGGCACGAGCAGTACTTC
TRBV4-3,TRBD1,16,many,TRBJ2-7,CASSQGWTGANHEQYF,TGCGCCAGCAGCCAAGGGTGGACAGGAGCGAATCACGAGCAGTACTTC
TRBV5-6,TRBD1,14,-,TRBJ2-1,CASSGDRGGNEQFF,TGTGCCAGCAGCGGGGACAGGGGAGGGAATGAGCAGTTCTTC
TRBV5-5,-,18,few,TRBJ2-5,CASSLVFIGEPLTETQYF,TGTGCCAGCAGCTTGGTTTTTATAGGAGAGCCTTTGACAGAGACCCAGTACTTC
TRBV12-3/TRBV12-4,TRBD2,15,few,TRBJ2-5,CASRMGLAGAETQYF,TGTGCCAGCAGAATGGGACTAGCGGGAGCAGAGACCCAGTACTTC
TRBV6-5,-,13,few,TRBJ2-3,CASSYDTRDTQYF,TGTGCCAGCAGTTACGACACGAGAGATACGCAGTATTTT
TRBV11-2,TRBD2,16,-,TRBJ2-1,CASSSPRPSGSNEQFF,TGTGCCAGCAGCTCCCCCCGGCCTAGCGGGAGTAATGAGCAGTTCTTC
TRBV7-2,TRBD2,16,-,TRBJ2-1,CASTPGLAGGLNEQFF,TGTGCCAGCACCCCGGGACTAGCGGGAGGATTGAATGAGCAGTTCTTC
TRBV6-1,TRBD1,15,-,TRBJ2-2,CASRNTGGLAGELFF,TGTGCCAGCAGGAATACAGGGGGCTTGGCCGGGGAGCTGTTTTTT
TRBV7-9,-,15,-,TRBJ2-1,CASSLSGISYNEQFF,TGTGCCAGCAGCTTATCGGGAATATCCTACAATGAGCAGTTCTTC
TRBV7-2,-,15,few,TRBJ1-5,CASSSELRGNQPQHF,TGTGCCAGCAGCTCCGAACTCAGGGGAAATCAGCCCCAGCATTTT
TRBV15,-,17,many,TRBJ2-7,CATSRDLRGGSSYEQYF,TGTGCCACCAGCAGAGATTTGAGGGGGGGAAGCTCCTACGAGCAGTACTTC
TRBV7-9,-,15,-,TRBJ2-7,CAGSLSGTYLSEQYF,TGTGCCGGCAGCTTATCGGGGACTTACTTATCAGAGCAGTACTTC
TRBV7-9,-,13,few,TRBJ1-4,CASSPISSEKLFF,TGTGCCAGCAGCCCCATTTCATCTGAAAAACTGTTTTTT
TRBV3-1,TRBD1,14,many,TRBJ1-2,CASSRQGSNYGYTF,TGTGCCAGCAGCCGACAGGGGTCTAACTATGGCTACACCTTC
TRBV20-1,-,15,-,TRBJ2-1,CSARIVRPSYNEQFF,TGCAGTGCTAGAATAGTCAGACCCTCCTACAATGAGCAGTTCTTC
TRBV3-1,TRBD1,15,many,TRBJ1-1,CASSQGGTGWTEAFF,TGTGCCAGCAGCCAAGGGGGGACAGGATGGACTGAAGCTTTCTTT
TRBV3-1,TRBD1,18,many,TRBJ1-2,CASSFVPGQAKNLYGYTF,TGTGCCAGCAGCTTCGTTCCGGGACAGGCTAAGAACCTCTATGGCTACACCTTC
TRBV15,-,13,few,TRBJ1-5,CATRQGLTQPQHF,TGTGCCACCAGACAGGGTCTGACTCAGCCCCAGCATTTT
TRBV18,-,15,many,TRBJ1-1,CASSPPGLRNTEAFF,TGTGCCAGCTCACCTCCGGGACTCAGGAACACTGAAGCTTTCTTT
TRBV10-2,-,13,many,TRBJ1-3,CASRRDSGNTIYF,TGCGCCAGCAGACGGGACTCAGGAAACACCATATATTTT
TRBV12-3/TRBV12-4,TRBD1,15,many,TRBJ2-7,CASSLRRAGGDEQYF,TGTGCCAGCAGTTTAAGGCGGGCAGGGGGTGACGAGCAGTACTTC
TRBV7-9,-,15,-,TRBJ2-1,CASSPASPSYNEQFF,TGTGCCAGCAGCCCCGCTAGCCCATCCTACAATGAGCAGTTCTTC
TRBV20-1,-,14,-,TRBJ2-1,CSADQGSGIDEQFF,TGCAGTGCAGATCAGGGTAGCGGCATCGATGAGCAGTTCTTC
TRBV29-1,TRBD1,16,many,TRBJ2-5,CSAQGDSGWPLETQYF,TGCAGCGCACAGGGGGACAGCGGCTGGCCTCTGGAGACCCAGTACTTC
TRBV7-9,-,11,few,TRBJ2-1,CATSFWNEQFF,TGTGCCACCAGCTTTTGGAATGAGCAGTTCTTC
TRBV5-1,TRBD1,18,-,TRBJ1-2,CASSLEMRGRDRVGGYTF,TGCGCCAGCAGCTTGGAGATGAGGGGCCGGGACAGGGTTGGCGGCTACACCTTC
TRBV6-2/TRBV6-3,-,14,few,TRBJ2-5,CASSYYSAGVTQYF,TGTGCCAGCAGCTACTACTCCGCAGGGGTGACCCAGTACTTC
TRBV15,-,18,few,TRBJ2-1,CATRSLRGRGVRYNEQFF,TGTGCCACCCGATCTTTACGGGGGCGTGGGGTTCGGTACAATGAGCAGTTCTTC
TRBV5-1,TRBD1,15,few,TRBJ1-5,CASSSGNRGGQPQHF,TGCGCCAGCAGCTCAGGCAACAGGGGCGGACAGCCCCAGCATTTT
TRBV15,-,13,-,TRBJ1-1,CATSREGPTEAFF,TGTGCCACCAGCAGAGAGGGGCCCACTGAAGCTTTCTTT
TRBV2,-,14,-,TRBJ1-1,CASTEVGGKTEAFF,TGTGCCAGCACCGAAGTAGGGGGAAAAACTGAAGCTTTCTTT
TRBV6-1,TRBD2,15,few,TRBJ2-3,CASRISGGATDTQYF,TGTGCCAGCAGGATTAGCGGGGGGGCGACAGATACGCAGTATTTT
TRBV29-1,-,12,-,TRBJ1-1,CSVEDPGREAFF,TGCAGCGTTGAAGATCCGGGGCGGGAAGCTTTCTTT
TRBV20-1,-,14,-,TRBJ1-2,CSAREGTIFYGYTF,TGCAGTGCTAGAGAAGGGACGATCTTCTATGGCTACACCTTC
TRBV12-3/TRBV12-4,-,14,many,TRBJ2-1,CASSRRDVGNEQFF,TGTGCCAGCAGTCGCCGGGATGTAGGGAATGAGCAGTTCTTC
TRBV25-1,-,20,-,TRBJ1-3,CASSEFQVTLQTLGGNTIYF,TGTGCCAGCAGTGAATTTCAGGTCACCCTTCAAACCCTCGGTGGAAACACCATATATTTT
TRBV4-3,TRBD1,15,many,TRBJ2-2,CASSPRQGLGGELFF,TGCGCCAGCAGCCCCAGACAGGGGCTGGGCGGGGAGCTGTTTTTT
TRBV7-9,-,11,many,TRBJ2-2,CASSPRGELFF,TGTGCCAGCAGCCCCCGCGGGGAGCTGTTTTTT
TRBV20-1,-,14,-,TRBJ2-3,CSARDPLGTDTQYF,TGCAGTGCTAGGGACCCCCTGGGTACAGATACGCAGTATTTT
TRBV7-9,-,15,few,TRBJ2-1,CASSPTWDTYNEQFF,TGTGCCAGCAGCCCCACCTGGGACACATACAATGAGCAGTTCTTC
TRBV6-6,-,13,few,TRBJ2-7,CASSRLSSYEQYF,TGTGCCAGCAGTAGACTAAGCTCCTACGAGCAGTACTTC
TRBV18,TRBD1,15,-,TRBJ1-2,CASSRSYRGESGYTF,TGTGCCAGCTCACGTTCTTACAGGGGAGAGAGTGGCTACACCTTC
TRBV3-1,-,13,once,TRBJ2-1,CASSPLETNEQFF,TGTGCCAGCAGCCCTCTAGAGACGAATGAGCAGTTCTTC
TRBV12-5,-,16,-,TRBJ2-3,CASGLSQGPSTDTQYF,TGTGCTAGTGGTTTATCCCAGGGTCCTAGCACAGATACGCAGTATTTT
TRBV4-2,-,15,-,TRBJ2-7,CASSQVGTQGLEQYF,TGTGCCAGCAGCCAGGTAGGCACCCAGGGACTCGAGCAGTACTTC
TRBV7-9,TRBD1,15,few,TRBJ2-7,CASSLALGQITEQYF,TGTGCCAGCAGCTTAGCGTTGGGACAGATTACGGAGCAGTACTTC
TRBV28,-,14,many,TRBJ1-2,CASSFRDTGPGYTF,TGTGCCAGCAGTTTTCGGGACACCGGGCCAGGCTACACCTTC
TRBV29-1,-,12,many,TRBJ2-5,CSVEAGEETQYF,TGCAGCGTTGAAGCGGGGGAAGAGACCCAGTACTTC
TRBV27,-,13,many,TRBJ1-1,CASSWGVSTEAFF,TGTGCCAGCAGTTGGGGGGTTTCCACTGAAGCTTTCTTT
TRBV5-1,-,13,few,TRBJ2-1,CASSRRRYNEQFF,TGCGCCAGCAGCCGGCGGCGCTACAATGAGCAGTTCTTC
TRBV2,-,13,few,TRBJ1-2,CASSDQANYGYTF,TGTGCCAGCAGTGATCAGGCGAACTATGGCTACACCTTC
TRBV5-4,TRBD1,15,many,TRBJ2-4,CASSRDRLAKNIQYF,TGTGCCAGCAGCAGGGACAGACTAGCCAAAAACATTCAGTACTTC
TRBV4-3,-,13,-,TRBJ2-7,CASSLEASDEQYF,TGCGCCAGCAGCCTCGAGGCCTCGGACGAGCAGTACTTC
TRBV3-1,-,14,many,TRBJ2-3,CASSPRGGGDTQYF,TGTGCCAGCAGCCCGAGGGGAGGTGGAGATACGCAGTATTTT
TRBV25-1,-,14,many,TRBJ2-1,CAIDTNPRLPRQFF,TGTGCCATCGACACCAACCCCCGGCTCCCCAGGCAGTTCTTC